The T cell receptor (beta chain) described here comes from a study of OX40 agonist ivuxolimab in advanced cancers. On the study more broadly: Dose-escalation patients had hepatocellular carcinoma, melanoma, renal cell or head and neck cancer. Points from the study as a whole: Clones of CD4+ and CD8+ blood T cells grew by week 6 at doses of 0.1 to 3.0 mg/kg. Researchers report that CD8+ T cells had, on average, more expanded clones than CD4+.

With respect to this clone: Antigen unknown. One end of the junction does not line up with germline, which may come from a read error. This specimen includes other DNA sequences encoding the same CDR3.

Measured with immunoSEQ multiplex PCR; TCRdb has only the in-frame clones, and not every one. The data contain 95,000 to 100,000 clones, around 94% of them singletons. The CDR3 extends over 12 amino acids. The germline V gene has CDR1 MDHEN and CDR2 SYDVKM. Systemic immunosuppression or a history of autoimmune disease excluded patients. Sample: CD4+ or CD8+ T cells sorted from blood, taken in a trial of the OX40 agonist ivuxolimab. The TCR sequence derives from an adult with an advanced solid tumor such as melanoma, head and neck, liver or kidney cancer. J is TRBJ1-2 and V is TRBV28; D remains unclear. CDR3 DNA: TGTGCCAGCCGTAGGGTAAACTATGGCTACACCTTT. Translating it yields CASRRVNYGYTF.